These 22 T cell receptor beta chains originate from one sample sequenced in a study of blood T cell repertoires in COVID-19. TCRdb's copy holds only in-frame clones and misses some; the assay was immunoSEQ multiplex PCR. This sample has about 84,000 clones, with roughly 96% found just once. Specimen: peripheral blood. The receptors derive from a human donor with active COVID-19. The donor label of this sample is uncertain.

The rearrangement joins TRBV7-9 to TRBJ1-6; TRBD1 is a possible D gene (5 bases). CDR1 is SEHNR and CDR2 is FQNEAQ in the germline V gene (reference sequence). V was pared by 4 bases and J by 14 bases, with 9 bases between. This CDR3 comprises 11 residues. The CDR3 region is CASSSTGALHF. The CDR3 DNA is TGTGCCAGCAGCTCCACGGGGGCCCTCCACTTT.

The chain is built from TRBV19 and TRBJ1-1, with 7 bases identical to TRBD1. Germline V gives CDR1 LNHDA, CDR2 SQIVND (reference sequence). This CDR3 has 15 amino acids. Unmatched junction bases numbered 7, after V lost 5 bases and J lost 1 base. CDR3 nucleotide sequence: TGTGCCAGTAGTGGAAGGGACAGAGGGAACACTGAAGCTTTCTTT. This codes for CASSGRDRGNTEAFF.

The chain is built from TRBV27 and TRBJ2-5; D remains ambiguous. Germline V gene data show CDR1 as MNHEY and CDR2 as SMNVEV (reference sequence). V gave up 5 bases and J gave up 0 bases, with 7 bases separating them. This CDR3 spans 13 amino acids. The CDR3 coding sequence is TGTGCCAGCAGTACTCCGTACCAAGAGACCCAGTACTTC. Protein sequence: CASSTPYQETQYF.

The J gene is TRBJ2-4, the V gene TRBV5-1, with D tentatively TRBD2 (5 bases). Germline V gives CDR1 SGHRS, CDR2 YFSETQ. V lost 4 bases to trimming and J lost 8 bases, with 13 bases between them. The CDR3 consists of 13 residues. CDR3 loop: CASSPGLRDIQYF. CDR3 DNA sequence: TGCGCCAGCAGCCCTGGACTGCGGGACATTCAGTACTTC.

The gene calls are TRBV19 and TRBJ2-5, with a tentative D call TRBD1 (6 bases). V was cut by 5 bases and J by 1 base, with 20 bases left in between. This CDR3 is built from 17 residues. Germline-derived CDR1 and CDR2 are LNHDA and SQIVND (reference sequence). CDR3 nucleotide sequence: TGTGCCAGTAGTGCCAAATCTCAAGGGGGATTCCAAGAGACCCAGTACTTC. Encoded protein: CASSAKSQGGFQETQYF.

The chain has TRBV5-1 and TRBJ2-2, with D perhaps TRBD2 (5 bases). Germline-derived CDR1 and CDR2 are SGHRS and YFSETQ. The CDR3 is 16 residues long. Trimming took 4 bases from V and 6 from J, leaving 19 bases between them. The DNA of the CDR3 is TGCGCCAGCAGCCCCAGTACCGGGGTCGTGTCCGGGGAGCTGTTTTTT. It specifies CASSPSTGVVSGELFF.

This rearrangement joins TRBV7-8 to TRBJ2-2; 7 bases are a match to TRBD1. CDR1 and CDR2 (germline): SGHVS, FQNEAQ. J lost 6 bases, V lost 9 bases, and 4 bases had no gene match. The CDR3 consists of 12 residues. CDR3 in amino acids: CARGQAAGELFF. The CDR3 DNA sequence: TGTGCCAGAGGACAGGCAGCCGGGGAGCTGTTTTTT.

This CDR3 reads CASRVAGGSSYEQYF. As DNA, the CDR3 is TGTGCCAGCAGGGTAGCGGGGGGCAGCTCCTACGAGCAGTACTTC. The chain uses TRBV6-5 and TRBJ2-7; the match to TRBD2 covers 10 bases. CDR1 is MNHEY, CDR2 SVGAGI, per germline. This CDR3 is built from 15 residues. V lost 6 bases and J lost 0; bases outside the gene matches: 5.

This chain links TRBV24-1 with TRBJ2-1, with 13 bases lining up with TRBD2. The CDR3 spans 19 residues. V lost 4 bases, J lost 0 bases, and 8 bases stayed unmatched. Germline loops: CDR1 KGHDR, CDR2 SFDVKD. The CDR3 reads CATSEGLAGPVGSYNEQFF. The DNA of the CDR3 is TGTGCCACCAGTGAGGGACTAGCGGGACCGGTAGGCTCCTACAATGAGCAGTTCTTC.

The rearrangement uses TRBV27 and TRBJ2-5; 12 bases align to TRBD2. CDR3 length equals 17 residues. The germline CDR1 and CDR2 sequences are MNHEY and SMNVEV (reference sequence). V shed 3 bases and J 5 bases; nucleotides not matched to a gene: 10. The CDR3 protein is CASSFNSGLAGYETQYF. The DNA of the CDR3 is TGTGCCAGCAGTTTTAATTCGGGACTAGCGGGTTATGAGACCCAGTACTTC.

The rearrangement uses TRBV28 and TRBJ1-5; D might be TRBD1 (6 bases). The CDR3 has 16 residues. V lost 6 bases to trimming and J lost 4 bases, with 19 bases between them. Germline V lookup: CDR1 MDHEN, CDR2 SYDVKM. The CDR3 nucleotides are TGTGCCAGCAGGTCCAGGGGCGTAGGGCGGAATCAGCCCCAGCATTTT. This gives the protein CASRSRGVGRNQPQHF. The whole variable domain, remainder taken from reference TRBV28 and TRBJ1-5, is DVKVTQSSRYLVKRTGEKVFLECVQDMDHENMFWYRQDPGLGLRLIYFSYDVKMKEKGDIPEGYSVSREKKERFSLILESASTNQTSMYLCASRSRGVGRNQPQHFGDGTRLSIL.

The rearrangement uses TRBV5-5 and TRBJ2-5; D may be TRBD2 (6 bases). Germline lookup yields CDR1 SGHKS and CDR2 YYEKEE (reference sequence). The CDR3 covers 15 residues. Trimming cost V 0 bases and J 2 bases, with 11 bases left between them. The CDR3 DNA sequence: TGTGCCAGCAGCTTGGGGTTAGCGGAGCAAGAGACCCAGTACTTC. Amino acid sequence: CASSLGLAEQETQYF.

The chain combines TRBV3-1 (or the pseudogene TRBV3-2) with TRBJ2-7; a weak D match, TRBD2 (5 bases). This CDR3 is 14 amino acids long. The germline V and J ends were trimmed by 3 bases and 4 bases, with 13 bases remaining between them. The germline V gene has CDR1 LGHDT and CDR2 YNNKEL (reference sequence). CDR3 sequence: CASSQGYPGYEQYF. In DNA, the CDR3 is TGTGCCAGCAGCCAGGGGTACCCGGGGTACGAGCAGTACTTC.

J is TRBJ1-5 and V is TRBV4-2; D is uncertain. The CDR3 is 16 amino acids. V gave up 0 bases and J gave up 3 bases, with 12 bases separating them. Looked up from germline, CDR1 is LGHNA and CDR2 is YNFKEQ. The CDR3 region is CASSQDWRQNNQPQHF. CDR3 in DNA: TGTGCCAGCAGCCAAGATTGGCGGCAGAACAATCAGCCCCAGCATTTT.

CDR3 bases: TGTGCCACCAGTGACGGGGGAAGGGAGCAGTTCTTC. This gives the protein CATSDGGREQFF. The chain uses TRBV24-1 and TRBJ2-1; possible D gene TRBD2, 6 bases. The V and J ends lost 4 bases and 10 bases respectively, with 10 bases between them. In germline, CDR1 is KGHDR, CDR2 SFDVKD. CDR3 size: 12 residues.

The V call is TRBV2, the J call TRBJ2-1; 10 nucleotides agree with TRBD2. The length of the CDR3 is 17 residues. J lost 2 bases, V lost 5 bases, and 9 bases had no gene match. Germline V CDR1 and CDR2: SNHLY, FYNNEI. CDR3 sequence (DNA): TGTGCCAGCAGTCCTCACCCCGGACTAGCGGCCTACAATGAGCAGTTCTTC. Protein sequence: CASSPHPGLAAYNEQFF.

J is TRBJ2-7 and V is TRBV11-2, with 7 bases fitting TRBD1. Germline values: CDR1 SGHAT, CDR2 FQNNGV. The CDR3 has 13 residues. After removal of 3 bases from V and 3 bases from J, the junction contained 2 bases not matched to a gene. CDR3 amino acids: CASSLGDSYEQYF. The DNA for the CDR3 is TGTGCCAGCAGCTTGGGGGACAGCTACGAGCAGTACTTC.

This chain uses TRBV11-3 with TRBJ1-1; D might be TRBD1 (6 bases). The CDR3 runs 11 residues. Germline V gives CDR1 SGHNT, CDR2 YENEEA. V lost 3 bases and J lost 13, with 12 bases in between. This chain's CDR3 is CASSFGDKIFF. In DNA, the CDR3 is TGTGCCAGCAGCTTCGGGGACAAGATTTTCTTT.

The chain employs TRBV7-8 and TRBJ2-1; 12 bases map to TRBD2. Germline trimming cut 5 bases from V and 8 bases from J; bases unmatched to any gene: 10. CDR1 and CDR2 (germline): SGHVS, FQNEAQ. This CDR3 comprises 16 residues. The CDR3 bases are TGTGCCAGCAGCCGGTCGACTAGCGGGAGTGGGGATGAGCAGTTCTTC. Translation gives CASSRSTSGSGDEQFF.

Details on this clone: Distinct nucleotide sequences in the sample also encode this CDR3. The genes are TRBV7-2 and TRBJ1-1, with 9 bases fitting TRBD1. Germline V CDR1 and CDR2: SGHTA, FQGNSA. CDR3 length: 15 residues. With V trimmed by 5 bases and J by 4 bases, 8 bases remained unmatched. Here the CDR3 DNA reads TGTGCCAGCAGCCTCCAACAGGGGGCGGGCACTGAAGCTTTCTTT. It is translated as CASSLQQGAGTEAFF. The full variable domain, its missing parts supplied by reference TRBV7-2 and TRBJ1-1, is GAGVSQSPSNKVTEKGKDVELRCDPISGHTALYWYRQSLGQGLEFLIYFQGNSAPDKSGLPSDRFSAERTGGSVSTLTIQRTQQEDSAVYLCASSLQQGAGTEAFFGQGTRLTVV.

This CDR3 is CASSVGTGNRETQYF. For the CDR3, the DNA is TGTGCCAGCAGCGTAGGGACAGGTAACCGGGAGACCCAGTACTTC. The chain carries TRBV9 and TRBJ2-5; 7 bases match TRBD1. The CDR3 is made up of 15 amino acids. V was clipped by 0 bases and J by 5 bases; unmatched bases: 7. Germline V lookup: CDR1 SGDLS, CDR2 YYNGEE.

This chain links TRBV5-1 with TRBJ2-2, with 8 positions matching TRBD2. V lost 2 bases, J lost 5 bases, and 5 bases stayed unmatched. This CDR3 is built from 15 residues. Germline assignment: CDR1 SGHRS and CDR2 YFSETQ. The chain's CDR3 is CASSFLAGWTGELFF. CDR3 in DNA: TGCGCCAGCAGCTTCTTAGCGGGGTGGACCGGGGAGCTGTTTTTT.